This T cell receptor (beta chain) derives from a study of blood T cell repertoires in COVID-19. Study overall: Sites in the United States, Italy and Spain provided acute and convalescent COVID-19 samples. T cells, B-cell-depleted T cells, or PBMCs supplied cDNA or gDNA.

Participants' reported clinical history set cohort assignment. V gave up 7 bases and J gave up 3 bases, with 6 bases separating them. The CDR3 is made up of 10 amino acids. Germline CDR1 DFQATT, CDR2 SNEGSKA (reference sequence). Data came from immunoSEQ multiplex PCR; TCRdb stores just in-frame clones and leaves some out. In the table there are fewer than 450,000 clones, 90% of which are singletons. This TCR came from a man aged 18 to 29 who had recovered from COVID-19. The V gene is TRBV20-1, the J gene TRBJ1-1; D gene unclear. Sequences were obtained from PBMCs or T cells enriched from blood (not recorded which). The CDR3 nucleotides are TGCAGTGTGGAGCACACTGAAGCTTTCTTT. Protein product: CSVEHTEAFF.